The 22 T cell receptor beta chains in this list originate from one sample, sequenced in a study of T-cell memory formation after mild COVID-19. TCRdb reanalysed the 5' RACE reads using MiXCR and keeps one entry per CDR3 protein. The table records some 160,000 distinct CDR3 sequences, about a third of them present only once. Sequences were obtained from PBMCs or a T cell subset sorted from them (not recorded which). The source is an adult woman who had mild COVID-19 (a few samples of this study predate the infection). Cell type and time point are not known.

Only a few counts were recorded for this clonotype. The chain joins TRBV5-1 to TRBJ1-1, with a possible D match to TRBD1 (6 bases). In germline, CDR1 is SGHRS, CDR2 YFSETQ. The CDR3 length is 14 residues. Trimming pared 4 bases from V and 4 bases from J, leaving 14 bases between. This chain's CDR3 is CASSAGHPGTEAFF. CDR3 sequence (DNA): TGCGCCAGCAGCGCGGGACACCCTGGCACTGAAGCTTTCTTT.

This CDR3 reads CASSLDYSSYEQYF. Written as DNA, the CDR3 is TGTGCCAGCAGCTTGGATTACAGTTCCTACGAGCAGTACTTC. The J gene is TRBJ2-7, the V gene TRBV5-6; no definite D call. The V end lost 0 bases, the J end lost 1 base, and 8 bases lay between the germline ends. Per germline, CDR1 SGHDT and CDR2 YYEEEE. The length of the CDR3 is 14 residues.

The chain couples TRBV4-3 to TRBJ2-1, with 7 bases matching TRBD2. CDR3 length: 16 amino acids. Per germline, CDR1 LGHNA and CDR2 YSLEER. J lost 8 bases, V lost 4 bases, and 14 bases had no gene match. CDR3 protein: CASSPASAGFSYEQFF. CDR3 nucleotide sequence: TGCGCCAGCAGCCCTGCTTCAGCGGGATTTAGCTATGAGCAGTTCTTC.

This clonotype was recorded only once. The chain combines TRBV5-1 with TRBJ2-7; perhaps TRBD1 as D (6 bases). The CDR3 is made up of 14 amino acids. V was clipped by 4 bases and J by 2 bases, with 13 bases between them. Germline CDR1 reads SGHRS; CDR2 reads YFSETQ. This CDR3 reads CASSPGDITYEQYF. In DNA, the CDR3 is TGCGCCAGCAGCCCCGGGGACATCACCTACGAGCAGTACTTC.

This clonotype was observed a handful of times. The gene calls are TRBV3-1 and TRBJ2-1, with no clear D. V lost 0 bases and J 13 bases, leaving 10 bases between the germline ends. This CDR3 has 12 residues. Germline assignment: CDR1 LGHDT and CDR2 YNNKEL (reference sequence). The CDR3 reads CASSQDRLLQFF. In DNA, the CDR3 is TGTGCCAGCAGCCAAGATCGGCTACTCCAGTTCTTC.

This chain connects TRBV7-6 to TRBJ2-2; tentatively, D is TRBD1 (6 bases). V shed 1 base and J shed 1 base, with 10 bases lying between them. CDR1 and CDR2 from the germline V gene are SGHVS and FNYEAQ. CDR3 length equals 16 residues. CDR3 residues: CASSLVVTGNTGELFF. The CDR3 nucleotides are TGTGCCAGCAGCTTAGTCGTGACAGGGAACACCGGGGAGCTGTTTTTT.

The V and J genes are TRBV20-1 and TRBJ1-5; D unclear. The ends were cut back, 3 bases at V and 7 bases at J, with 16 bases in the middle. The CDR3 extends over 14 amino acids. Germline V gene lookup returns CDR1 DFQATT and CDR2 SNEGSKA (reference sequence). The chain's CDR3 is CSASNPLEGQPQHF. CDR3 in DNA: TGCAGTGCTAGTAATCCCCTCGAGGGCCAGCCCCAGCATTTT.

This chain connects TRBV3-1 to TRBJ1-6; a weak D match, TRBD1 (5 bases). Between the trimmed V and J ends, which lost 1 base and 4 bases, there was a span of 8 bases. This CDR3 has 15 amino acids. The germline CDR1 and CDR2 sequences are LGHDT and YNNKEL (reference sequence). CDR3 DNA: TGTGCCAGCAGCCAAGGGGGGACGTATAATTCACCCCTCCACTTT. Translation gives CASSQGGTYNSPLHF.

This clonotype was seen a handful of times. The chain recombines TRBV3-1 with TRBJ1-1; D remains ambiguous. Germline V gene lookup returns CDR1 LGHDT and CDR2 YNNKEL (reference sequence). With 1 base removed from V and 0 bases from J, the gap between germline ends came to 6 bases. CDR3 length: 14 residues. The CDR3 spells CASSQVLVNTEAFF. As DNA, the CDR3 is TGTGCCAGCAGCCAAGTACTGGTGAACACTGAAGCTTTCTTT.

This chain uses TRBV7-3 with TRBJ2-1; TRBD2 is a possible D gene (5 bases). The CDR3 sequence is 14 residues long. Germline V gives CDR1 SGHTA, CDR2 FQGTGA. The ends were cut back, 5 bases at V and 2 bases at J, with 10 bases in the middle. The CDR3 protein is CASSPEGPYNEQFF. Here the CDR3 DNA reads TGTGCCAGCAGCCCCGAGGGCCCCTACAATGAGCAGTTCTTC.

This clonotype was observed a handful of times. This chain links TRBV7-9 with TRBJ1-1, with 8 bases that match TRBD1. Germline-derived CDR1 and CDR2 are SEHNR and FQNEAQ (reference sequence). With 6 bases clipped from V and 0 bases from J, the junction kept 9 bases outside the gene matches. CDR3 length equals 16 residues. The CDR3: CASSQDRGWMNTEAFF. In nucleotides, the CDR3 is TGTGCCAGCAGTCAAGACAGGGGTTGGATGAACACTGAAGCTTTCTTT.

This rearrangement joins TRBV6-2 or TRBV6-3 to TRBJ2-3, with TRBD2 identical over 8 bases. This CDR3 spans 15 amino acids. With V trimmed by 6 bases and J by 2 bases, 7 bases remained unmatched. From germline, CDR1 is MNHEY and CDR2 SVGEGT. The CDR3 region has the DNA TGTGCCAGCAGACCAGCGGGAGCTATCACAGATACGCAGTATTTT. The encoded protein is CASRPAGAITDTQYF.

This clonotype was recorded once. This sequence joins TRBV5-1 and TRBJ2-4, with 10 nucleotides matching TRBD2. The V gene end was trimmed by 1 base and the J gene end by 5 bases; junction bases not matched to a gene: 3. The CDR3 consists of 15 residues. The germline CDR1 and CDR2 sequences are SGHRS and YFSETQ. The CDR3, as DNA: TGCGCCAGCAGCTTGACTAGCGGGGTCCAAAACATTCAGTACTTC. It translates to CASSLTSGVQNIQYF.

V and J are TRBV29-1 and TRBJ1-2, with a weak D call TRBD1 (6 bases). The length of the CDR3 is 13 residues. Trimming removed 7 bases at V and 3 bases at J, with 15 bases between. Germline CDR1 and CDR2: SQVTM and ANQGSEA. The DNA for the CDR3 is TGCAGCGCCCTACAGGGTGGAGACTATGGCTACACCTTC. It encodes CSALQGGDYGYTF.

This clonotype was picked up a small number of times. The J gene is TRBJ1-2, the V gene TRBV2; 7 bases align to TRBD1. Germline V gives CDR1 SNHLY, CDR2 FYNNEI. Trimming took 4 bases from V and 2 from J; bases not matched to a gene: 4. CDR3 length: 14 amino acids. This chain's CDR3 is CASSARTGNYGYTF. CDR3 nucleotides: TGTGCCAGCAGTGCCAGGACAGGAAACTATGGCTACACCTTC.

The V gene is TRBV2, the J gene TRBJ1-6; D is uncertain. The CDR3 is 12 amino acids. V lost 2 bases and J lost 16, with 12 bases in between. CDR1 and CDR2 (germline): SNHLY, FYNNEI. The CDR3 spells CASSEPQIGLHF. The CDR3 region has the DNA TGTGCCAGCAGTGAACCCCAAATCGGACTCCACTTT.

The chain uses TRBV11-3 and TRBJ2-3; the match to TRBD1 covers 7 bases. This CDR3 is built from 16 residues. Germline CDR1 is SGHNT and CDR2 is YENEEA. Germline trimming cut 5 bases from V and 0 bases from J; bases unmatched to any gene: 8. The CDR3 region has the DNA TGTGCCAGCAGCATATTGTGGACAGGAAGCACAGATACGCAGTATTTT. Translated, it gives CASSILWTGSTDTQYF. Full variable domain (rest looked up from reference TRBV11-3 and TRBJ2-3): EAGVVQSPRYKIIEKKQPVAFWCNPISGHNTLYWYLQNLGQGPELLIRYENEEAVDDSQLPKDRFSAERLKGVDSTLKIQPAELGDSAVYLCASSILWTGSTDTQYFGPGTRLTVL.

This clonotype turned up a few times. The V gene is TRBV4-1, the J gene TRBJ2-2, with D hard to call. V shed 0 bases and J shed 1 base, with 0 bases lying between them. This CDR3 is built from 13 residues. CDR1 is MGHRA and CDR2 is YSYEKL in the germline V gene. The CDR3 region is CASSQENTGELFF. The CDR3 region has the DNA TGCGCCAGCAGCCAAGAGAACACCGGGGAGCTGTTTTTT.

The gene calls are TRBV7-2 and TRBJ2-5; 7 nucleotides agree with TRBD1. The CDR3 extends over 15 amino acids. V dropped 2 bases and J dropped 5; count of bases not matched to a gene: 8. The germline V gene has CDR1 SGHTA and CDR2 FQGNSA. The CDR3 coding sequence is TGTGCCAGCAGCTTATTAACAGGGGTTTCGGAGACCCAGTACTTC. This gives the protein CASSLLTGVSETQYF.

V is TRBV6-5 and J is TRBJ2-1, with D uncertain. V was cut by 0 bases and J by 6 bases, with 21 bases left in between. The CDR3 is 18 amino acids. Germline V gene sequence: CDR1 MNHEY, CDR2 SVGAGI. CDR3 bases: TGTGCCAGCAGTTACTCCGGGCTCCCTATAGCTACTGGCAATGAGCAGTTCTTC. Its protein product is CASSYSGLPIATGNEQFF.

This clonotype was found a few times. CDR3 sequence reads: CASSQGPQGHEQYF. CDR3 nucleotides: TGTGCCAGCAGCCAAGGGCCCCAAGGGCACGAGCAGTACTTC. The chain uses TRBV3-1 and TRBJ2-7; D remains unclear. This CDR3 has 14 residues. Germline V gene sequence: CDR1 LGHDT, CDR2 YNNKEL (reference sequence). With 1 base removed from V and 5 bases from J, the gap between germline ends came to 12 bases.

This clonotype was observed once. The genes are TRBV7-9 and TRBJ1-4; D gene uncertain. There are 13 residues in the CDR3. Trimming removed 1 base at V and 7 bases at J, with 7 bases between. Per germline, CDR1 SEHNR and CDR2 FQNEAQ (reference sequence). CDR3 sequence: CASSLGGTEKLFF. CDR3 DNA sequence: TGTGCCAGCAGCTTAGGGGGTACTGAAAAACTGTTTTTT.